This T cell receptor beta chain was retrieved from a study of cytotoxic CD8 clonotypes in ibrutinib-treated CLL (dated by TCRdb to the early 2020s). Turning to the overall study: The cohort had 11 relapsed/refractory and 15 treatment-naive patients; 17 were IGHV unmutated. Every sample from remission and from progressive disease was obtained while the patients were still on ibrutinib. On average, each sample had a few hundred thousand productive templates and 100,000 or so productive rearrangements. Cryopreserved peripheral blood mononuclear cells were obtained before treatment, at response, and at either sustained remission or disease progression. Samples at response were collected after a median of roughly 13 months of treatment, with a range of roughly 6 to 40 months. Responses were partial in around 24 patients and complete in 2; after median approximately 69 months follow-up, around 15 stayed in remission and about twelve progressed. Longitudinal samples were available for 26 of the 86 trial participants. General study outcomes and caveats: Public clonotypes were found to be uncommon and were observed to contract or remain stable during treatment; the increase in clonality was shown to reflect expansion of private clonotypes at ibrutinib response. Baseline clonality exceeded that of age-matched healthy donors and correlated strongly with circulating CD8+ T-cell counts. Sampling times were not matched between sustained-remission and progressing patients, and lymph node repertoires were not studied. Clonality rose at ibrutinib response, remained stable during sustained remission, and dropped back toward baseline at progression.

On a MiSeq, deep resolution sequencing aimed for a depth between 1 in 1 million and 1 in 200,000 T cells, with each clonotype covered approximately 10x on average. The immunoSEQ hsTCRB Kit was used to generate the TCR beta libraries. The source study handled its data this way. Data were analyzed with ImmunoSEQ Data Assistant and ImmunoSEQ Analyzer, with V, D and J genes assigned per IMGT definitions. Clonality, which ranges from 0 to 1, was calculated by subtracting the normalized Shannon entropy of productive rearrangement frequencies from one. Only overrepresented clonotypes making up at least 0.05% of each patient's repertoire were included in the public clonotype analysis. Repertoires from more than ten age-matched healthy donors in immuneACCESS were used as clonality controls. The table comes from immuneACCESS by way of TCRdb, which keeps in-frame sequences with V and J called. Part of the clones is missing from these tables; in studies checked, under half for an unresolved V gene and the rest for unknown reasons. The DNA was the basis for D and trimming; V, J and clone size are from that table. Here the sample has tens of thousands of clones; approximately 65% occur a single time. The leading ten clones occupy approximately 21% of the sample.

Concerning this clone: The antigen this receptor binds is unknown. One base away there is no much larger clone; base qualities are not given.

In the paper's terms, the time point label means: 20 to 30 months on ibrutinib. For TCR beta library preparation, 2 to 2.5 micrograms of genomic DNA were isolated from cryopreserved PBMCs. High-throughput TCR beta sequencing was performed on longitudinal blood samples from CLL patients receiving ibrutinib monotherapy. The patients took part in an open-label, single-center phase 2 trial of ibrutinib monotherapy. V sheds 0 bases and J sheds 2 bases, leaving 14 bases between their ends. According to the germline V gene, CDR1 reads LGHNA and CDR2 reads YNFKEQ. The cysteine opens and the phenylalanine closes a CDR3 of 16 amino acids. Here the CDR3 DNA is all that survives: 48 bases in frame from base 1.

The sample consisted of PBMCs, taken after 24 months of ibrutinib treatment. This chain joins TRBV4-2 to TRBJ2-7; tentative D gene TRBD1, with 6 bases matching. This receptor was taken from a human donor with chronic lymphocytic leukemia. The CDR3 region has the sequence CASSQDFPGAAYEQYF. The nucleotide sequence reads TGTGCCAGCAGCCAAGATTTCCCAGGGGCCGCCTACGAGCAGTACTTC.